One sample yielded the 11 T cell receptor beta chains listed below, sequenced in a study of vaccination and CD4 T cells after COVID-19. The sample's treatment: approximately 9-day PBMC culture with coronavirus spike peptide pools or control peptides (ViraFEST assay). Their antigens remain unidentified. Sequencing of the DNA from cultured CD4+ T cells was carried out with the Oncomine TCR Beta short-read assay. TCRdb redid the calling of the PCR reads with MiXCR, one entry per CDR3 protein. The sample lists 20,000 to 25,000 distinct CDR3 sequences, approximately 48% occurring once. The sample in question was CD4+ T cells from blood, cultured in vitro, obtained before SARS-CoV-2 vaccination. These TCRs come from a human donor who received a COVID-19 vaccine.

This rearrangement joins TRBV7-9 to TRBJ1-1; D ambiguous. CDR3 length equals 14 residues. Germline V lookup: CDR1 SEHNR, CDR2 FQNEAQ (reference sequence). V shed 1 base and J shed 5 bases, with 11 bases lying between them. Here the CDR3 reads CASSLVEAGTEAFF. CDR3 DNA: TGTGCCAGCAGCTTAGTTGAGGCGGGAACTGAAGCTTTCTTT.

J is TRBJ2-3 and V is TRBV12-3 or TRBV12-4; 7 bases are shared with TRBD1. Losses at the gene ends were 5 bases for V and 5 bases for J; bases not matched to a gene: 7. The CDR3 totals 14 residues. CDR3 amino acids: CASSPTGVGDTQYF. The DNA of the CDR3 is TGTGCCAGCAGTCCAACAGGGGTTGGAGATACGCAGTATTTT.

This clonotype was observed a few times. The chain employs TRBV24-1 and TRBJ2-2; D is undetermined. Looked up from germline, CDR1 is KGHDR and CDR2 is SFDVKD. Trimming stripped 9 bases from V and 2 bases from J, with 12 bases between. The CDR3 runs to 14 residues. CDR3 loop: CATGKGDNTGELFF. Here the CDR3 DNA reads TGTGCCACCGGTAAAGGAGACAACACCGGGGAGCTGTTTTTT.

The chain uses TRBV19 and TRBJ2-3; D perhaps matches TRBD2 (5 bases). This CDR3 is built from 13 residues. In germline, CDR1 is LNHDA, CDR2 SQIVND (reference sequence). Trimming removed 3 bases at V and 1 base at J, with 5 bases between. CDR3 amino acids: CASSMEGTDTQYF. The CDR3 nucleotides read TGTGCCAGTAGTATGGAGGGCACAGATACGCAGTATTTT.

This chain connects TRBV10-2 to TRBJ1-2, with TRBD1 as a possible D gene (6 bases). CDR1 WSHSY and CDR2 SAAADI come from the germline V gene. The CDR3 runs 15 residues. V was clipped by 6 bases and J by 5 bases, with 19 bases between them. The DNA of the CDR3 is TGCGCCAGCAGCCTTGGGTCCAGGGGAGGATATGGCTACACCTTC. Protein product: CASSLGSRGGYGYTF.

Comments on this clonotype: Relative to the germline gene, one junction end is altered; a read error may explain this. The chain combines TRBV5-3 with TRBJ2-1; D unclear. TRBV5-3 is flagged as an ORF with uncertain function. CDR3 length: 16 residues. CDR3 DNA: TGTGCCAGCAGCTTCCGCGGCAGTGCCTTGAGCAATGAGCAGTTCTTC. It is translated as CASSFRGSALSNEQFF.

This sequence joins TRBV2 and TRBJ1-6; 8 bases are a match to TRBD1. This CDR3 region has 14 residues. V gave up 6 bases and J gave up 7 bases; unmatched junction bases: 5. CDR1 is SNHLY, CDR2 FYNNEI, per germline. CDR3 bases: TGTGCCAGCAGACCAGACAGGGGAAATTCACCCCTCCACTTT. This codes for CASRPDRGNSPLHF.

A single count supports this clonotype. This chain links TRBV7-9 with TRBJ1-4; TRBD1 matches 8 bases. Germline V lookup: CDR1 SEHNR, CDR2 FQNEAQ (reference sequence). The CDR3 loop spans 15 amino acids. Trimming at V came to 5 bases and at J to 7 bases, leaving 9 bases not matched to a gene. The CDR3 spells CASSPITGGAEKLFF. CDR3 coding DNA: TGTGCCAGCAGCCCGATTACAGGGGGGGCTGAAAAACTGTTTTTT.

The J gene is TRBJ1-6, the V gene TRBV2, with TRBD1 as a possible D gene (5 bases). Germline V gives CDR1 SNHLY, CDR2 FYNNEI. This CDR3 is 18 amino acids long. Trimming pared 4 bases from V and 0 bases from J, leaving 16 bases between. CDR3 in amino acids: CASSAPIRESSYNSPLHF. Written as DNA, the CDR3 is TGTGCCAGCAGTGCTCCTATCAGGGAGAGCTCCTATAATTCACCCCTCCACTTT.

This clonotype was recorded a few times. The gene calls are TRBV11-3 and TRBJ1-5; tentative D call: TRBD1 (6 bases). The CDR3 is 16 residues long. Per the germline V gene, CDR1 is SGHNT and CDR2 is YENEEA. The ends were cut back, 4 bases at V and 3 bases at J, with 16 bases in the middle. The CDR3 sequence: CASSSGAGHHNQPQHF. The CDR3 DNA reads as TGTGCCAGCAGCTCCGGAGCGGGACACCACAATCAGCCCCAGCATTTT.

By share of the sample, this clonotype is medium-sized. The chain has TRBV6-2 or TRBV6-3 and TRBJ1-2; D is unresolved. Germline V gene data show CDR1 as MNHEY and CDR2 as SVGEGT. The CDR3 loop spans 13 amino acids. V was shortened by 4 bases and J by 4 bases, with 10 bases between the two germline ends. CDR3 sequence (DNA): TGTGCCAGCAGTTTTCGTGAATCCTATGGCTACACCTTC. Translation gives CASSFRESYGYTF.